A single sample gave rise to the 3 T cell receptor beta chains below, sequenced in a study of cytomegalovirus exposure and HLA in healthy donors. PCR amplification relied on 60 Vbeta primers (plus 13 Jbeta primers). Assay used: immunoSEQ multiplex PCR; TCRdb lists only in-frame clones, some missing. Seen here are nearly 200,000 clones, about 81% observed once, and the top ten hold roughly 6%. Material: PBMCs. The receptors were gathered from a woman in her 50s in good health and CMV-seropositive.

The chain recombines TRBV5-1 with TRBJ2-1, with 8 bases aligning to TRBD2. J gave up 6 bases and V 4 bases, and 3 bases lay outside the gene matches. Germline CDR1 is SGHRS and CDR2 is YFSETQ. This CDR3 contains 13 residues. The chain's CDR3 is CASSGGLGNEQFF. CDR3 nucleotides: TGCGCCAGCAGCGGGGGACTAGGCAATGAGCAGTTCTTC.

V gene TRBV6-1 combines with J gene TRBJ2-7, with 7 bases fitting TRBD1. CDR3 length: 15 amino acids. J lost 1 base, V lost 4 bases, and 7 bases had no gene match. Germline CDR1 and CDR2: MNHNS and SASEGT. CDR3 in DNA: TGTGCCAGCAGTGCGTTCCGGGACAGTTCCTACGAGCAGTACTTC. Its protein is CASSAFRDSSYEQYF.

The chain carries TRBV4-1 and TRBJ1-2; 8 bases fit TRBD1. CDR3 length: 15 residues. V shed 4 bases and J 3 bases; nucleotides not matched to a gene: 7. Germline CDR1 is MGHRA and CDR2 is YSYEKL. The CDR3, as DNA: TGCGCCAGCAGCCGACGCATACAGGGGGACTATGGCTACACCTTC. This sequence encodes CASSRRIQGDYGYTF.